These 29 T cell receptor beta chains were sequenced from one sample in a study of shared clonotypes between healthy human individuals. Data came from immunoSEQ multiplex PCR; TCRdb stores just in-frame clones and leaves some out. Of roughly 530,000 clones in the sample, around 96% are singletons; the top ten hold roughly 0.06%. The sequencing input was naive CD4+ T cells sorted from blood. The sample's subset: CD45RA+ positively selected. Source of these receptors: a woman in her 30s in good health.

The chain is built from TRBV7-2 and TRBJ2-1, with a tentative D call TRBD2 (6 bases). The ends were cut back, 1 base at V and 10 bases at J, with 11 bases in the middle. CDR3 length: 13 amino acids. CDR1 is SGHTA and CDR2 is FQGNSA in the germline V gene. This chain's CDR3 is CASSLVLREEQFF. The CDR3 DNA reads TGTGCCAGCAGCTTAGTTTTACGGGAGGAGCAGTTCTTC.

The V call is TRBV10-2, the J call TRBJ2-7, with 7 bases identical to TRBD1. CDR3 size: 14 residues. Germline V gives CDR1 WSHSY, CDR2 SAAADI. V gave up 7 bases and J gave up 3 bases; unmatched junction bases: 9. In DNA, the CDR3 is TGCGCCAGCAATTCACAGGGGCTCGACTACGAGCAGTACTTC. It specifies CASNSQGLDYEQYF.

The chain recombines TRBV29-1 with TRBJ2-7; D possibly corresponds to TRBD2 (5 bases). The CDR3 has 15 residues. Deletions cut 2 bases from V and 4 bases from J, with 18 bases between. Germline CDR1 reads SQVTM; CDR2 reads ANQGSEA. This CDR3 reads CSVEPLAGARYEQYF. The CDR3 DNA follows: TGCAGCGTTGAACCTCTGGCGGGCGCACGGTACGAGCAGTACTTC.

The rearrangement uses TRBV10-1 and TRBJ2-1; 9 bases align to TRBD2. The CDR3 totals 15 residues. With 3 bases clipped from V and 6 bases from J, the junction kept 6 bases outside the gene matches. Germline V gene sequence: CDR1 WNHNN, CDR2 SYGVQD (reference sequence). The CDR3 here is CASSEGRLAVNEQFF. The CDR3 DNA follows: TGCGCCAGCAGTGAAGGGAGACTAGCGGTCAATGAGCAGTTCTTC.

The rearrangement uses TRBV18 and TRBJ1-2; no reliable D call. The CDR3 runs to 13 residues. Germline CDR1 and CDR2: KGHSH and LQKENI. V shed 0 bases and J shed 4 bases, with 6 bases lying between them. The CDR3 protein is CASSPPGSYGYTF. CDR3 nucleotide sequence: TGTGCCAGCTCACCACCCGGCTCCTATGGCTACACCTTC. Variable domain in full (rest from reference TRBV18 and TRBJ1-2): NAGVMQNPRHLVRRRGQEARLRCSPMKGHSHVYWYRQLPEEGLKFMVYLQKENIIDESGMPKERFSAEFPKEGPSILRIQQVVRGDSAAYFCASSPPGSYGYTFGSGTRLTVV.

The CDR3 DNA is TGCGCCAGCAGCTTGGTGGGGGAGACGCTAGGTACGCAGTATTTT. Protein sequence: CASSLVGETLGTQYF. This chain connects TRBV5-1 to TRBJ2-3; tentatively, D is TRBD1 or TRBD2 (5 bases each). CDR1 is SGHRS, CDR2 YFSETQ, per germline. V lost 0 bases and J 8 bases, leaving 16 bases between the germline ends. This CDR3 spans 15 amino acids.

On this clone itself: This specimen includes other DNA sequences encoding the same CDR3. The V call is TRBV2, the J call TRBJ2-5, with D unresolved. The V end lost 6 bases, the J end lost 0 bases, and 5 bases lay between the germline ends. Per the germline V gene, CDR1 is SNHLY and CDR2 is FYNNEI. This CDR3 region has 12 residues. The CDR3 spells CASRQDQETQYF. CDR3 nucleotide sequence: TGTGCCAGCAGGCAGGACCAAGAGACCCAGTACTTC.

J is TRBJ1-1 and V is TRBV28; a possible D gene is TRBD1 (6 bases). The germline V and J ends were trimmed by 6 bases and 7 bases, with 21 bases remaining between them. The CDR3 consists of 15 residues. The germline gives CDR1 MDHEN, CDR2 SYDVKM. The CDR3 sequence: CASRRGGTAGDEAFF. The CDR3 DNA reads TGTGCCAGCAGACGTGGGGGCACGGCCGGGGATGAAGCTTTCTTT.

The gene calls are TRBV5-4 and TRBJ2-1; D gene ambiguous. This CDR3 region has 17 residues. V lost 0 bases and J lost 0, with 13 bases in between. Germline V gene lookup returns CDR1 SGHNT and CDR2 YYREEE (reference sequence). CDR3 bases: TGTGCCAGCAGCTTGGGGCAGCTATCCAGCTCCTACAATGAGCAGTTCTTC. It codes for CASSLGQLSSSYNEQFF.

The rearrangement uses TRBV4-3 and TRBJ2-6, with 9 bases matching TRBD1. CDR1 LGHNA and CDR2 YSLEER come from the germline V gene. V trimming: 0 bases; J trimming: 2 bases; junction bases outside the gene matches: 11. This CDR3 spans 20 amino acids. The CDR3 bases are TGCGCCAGCAGCCAAGATGGATCCGACAGGGGGAAGCCTGGGGCCAACGTCCTGACTTTC. The encoded protein is CASSQDGSDRGKPGANVLTF.

The J gene is TRBJ2-2, the V gene TRBV5-1; tentatively, D is TRBD1 (6 bases). CDR1 SGHRS and CDR2 YFSETQ come from the germline V gene. Trimming pared 0 bases from V and 9 bases from J, leaving 12 bases between. This CDR3 has 14 amino acids. The CDR3 DNA follows: TGCGCCAGCAGCTTGGTCAGGGGTGGAAGGGAGCTGTTTTTT. It yields the protein CASSLVRGGRELFF.

V is TRBV18 and J is TRBJ2-1, with TRBD2 matching over 8 bases. After removal of 4 bases from V and 13 bases from J, the junction contained 15 bases not matched to a gene. The germline CDR1 and CDR2 sequences are KGHSH and LQKENI. The CDR3 extends over 15 amino acids. CDR3 region: CASSRGAGERKHQFF. CDR3 in DNA: TGTGCCAGCTCACGGGGAGCGGGAGAGCGAAAGCACCAGTTCTTC.

The V call is TRBV2, the J call TRBJ1-1; D perhaps matches TRBD1 (5 bases). V lost 0 bases and J lost 7, with 12 bases in between. The germline V gene has CDR1 SNHLY and CDR2 FYNNEI. The CDR3 is made up of 14 amino acids. The CDR3 coding sequence is TGTGCCAGCAGTGAAGCACTTGGGGCTGGTGAAGCTTTCTTT. Its protein is CASSEALGAGEAFF.

V usage is TRBV5-6 and J usage is TRBJ2-2, with TRBD2 identical over 8 bases. Looked up from germline, CDR1 is SGHDT and CDR2 is YYEEEE. The ends lost 4 bases at V and 5 bases at J; junction bases unmatched: 13. There are 17 residues in the CDR3. The CDR3 sequence is CASSDRWAGGRTGELFF. CDR3 DNA sequence: TGTGCCAGCAGCGACCGTTGGGCGGGAGGAAGAACCGGGGAGCTGTTTTTT.

The chain employs TRBV28 and TRBJ2-1; D may correspond to TRBD1 or TRBD2 (5 bases each). The CDR3 contains 15 residues. With 7 bases removed from V and 6 bases from J, the gap between germline ends came to 19 bases. The V gene's germline CDR1 is MDHEN and CDR2 SYDVKM. The CDR3 DNA reads as TGTGCCAGCACTCGCAGGCTAGAGGGGATCAATGAGCAGTTCTTC. Residues: CASTRRLEGINEQFF. Full variable domain (outside the CDR3, taken from reference TRBV28 and TRBJ2-1): DVKVTQSSRYLVKRTGEKVFLECVQDMDHENMFWYRQDPGLGLRLIYFSYDVKMKEKGDIPEGYSVSREKKERFSLILESASTNQTSMYLCASTRRLEGINEQFFGPGTRLTVL.

The chain has TRBV7-6 and TRBJ1-5, with unresolved D. This CDR3 has 13 amino acids. V lost 5 bases and J 4 bases, leaving 9 bases between the germline ends. CDR1 is SGHVS, CDR2 FNYEAQ, per germline. CDR3 protein: CASSPDINQPQHF. The CDR3, as DNA: TGTGCCAGCAGCCCCGATATTAATCAGCCCCAGCATTTT.

The rearrangement uses TRBV7-2 and TRBJ2-3; the match to TRBD2 covers 9 bases. The ends lost 5 bases at V and 6 bases at J; junction bases unmatched: 15. Germline lookup yields CDR1 SGHTA and CDR2 FQGNSA. The CDR3 runs to 17 residues. The CDR3 region is CASSPAPLAGRGDTQYF. CDR3 DNA: TGTGCCAGCAGCCCCGCTCCGCTAGCGGGGAGGGGGGATACGCAGTATTTT.

V and J are TRBV19 and TRBJ1-3; TRBD1 agrees at 8 bases. Unmatched junction bases numbered 6, after V lost 5 bases and J lost 0 bases. The CDR3 runs to 16 residues. CDR1 is LNHDA, CDR2 SQIVND, per germline (reference sequence). CDR3 bases: TGTGCCAGTAGTGCCGGGGACAGGCCCTCTGGAAACACCATATATTTT. Amino acids: CASSAGDRPSGNTIYF. Full variable domain (outside the CDR3, taken from reference TRBV19 and TRBJ1-3): DGGITQSPKYLFRKEGQNVTLSCEQNLNHDAMYWYRQDPGQGLRLIYYSQIVNDFQKGDIAEGYSVSREKKESFPLTVTSAQKNPTAFYLCASSAGDRPSGNTIYFGEGSWLTVV.

In DNA form, the CDR3 reads TGTGCCAGCAGCCAAACCGATGCGAACACCGGGGAGCTGTTTTTT. The encoded protein is CASSQTDANTGELFF. The gene calls are TRBV4-2 and TRBJ2-2; D is undetermined. Germline V gene sequence: CDR1 LGHNA, CDR2 YNFKEQ. With 2 bases removed from V and 0 bases from J, the gap between germline ends came to 7 bases. The CDR3 extends over 15 amino acids.

This chain uses TRBV6-6 with TRBJ1-3; 8 nucleotides line up with TRBD1. The germline V gene has CDR1 MNHNY and CDR2 SVGAGI (reference sequence). Germline trimming cut 6 bases from V and 1 base from J; bases unmatched to any gene: 8. CDR3 length: 16 residues. The CDR3 bases are TGTGCCAGCAGACCACCCCGGGACAGGTCTGGAAACACCATATATTTT. It yields the protein CASRPPRDRSGNTIYF.

This clone occurred once. The chain joins TRBV6-1 to TRBJ1-5; 7 nucleotides match TRBD1. V was pared by 4 bases and J by 0 bases, with 9 bases of the junction left unmatched. The CDR3 sequence is 17 residues long. Germline CDR1 reads MNHNS; CDR2 reads SASEGT. CDR3 amino acids: CASSGLAGGNSNQPQHF. The CDR3 bases are TGTGCCAGCAGTGGCTTGGCAGGGGGAAATAGCAATCAGCCCCAGCATTTT.

This rearrangement joins TRBV11-2 to TRBJ2-5, with 8 bases lining up with TRBD1. Trimming at V came to 4 bases and at J to 5 bases, leaving 6 bases not matched to a gene. The CDR3 extends over 14 amino acids. CDR1 is SGHAT and CDR2 is FQNNGV in the germline V gene. CDR3 amino acids: CASSSLRQGETQYF. As DNA, the CDR3 is TGTGCCAGCAGCTCCTTACGACAGGGGGAGACCCAGTACTTC.

The chain employs TRBV6-5 and TRBJ1-5; D possibly corresponds to TRBD1 (5 bases). Germline CDR1 and CDR2: MNHEY and SVGAGI. Trimming took 5 bases from V and 0 from J, leaving 8 bases between them. This CDR3 is 14 amino acids long. The CDR3, as DNA: TGTGCCAGCAGTACGGACAATAGCAATCAGCCCCAGCATTTT. Its protein is CASSTDNSNQPQHF.

The rearrangement links TRBV11-3 to TRBJ2-7, with D possibly TRBD2 on 5 matching bases. The CDR3 runs 14 residues. The V gene's germline CDR1 is SGHNT and CDR2 YENEEA. Trimming cost V 0 bases and J 5 bases, with 11 bases left between them. The CDR3 here is CASSLDYEEDEQYF. The DNA for the CDR3 is TGTGCCAGCAGCTTAGATTACGAGGAGGACGAGCAGTACTTC.

The chain links TRBV18 to TRBJ2-5, with 10 bases identical to TRBD2. With 3 bases clipped from V and 4 bases from J, the junction kept 8 bases outside the gene matches. The germline V gene has CDR1 KGHSH and CDR2 LQKENI. This CDR3 is built from 16 residues. The CDR3 loop reads CASSPNPSGSGETQYF. CDR3 in DNA: TGTGCCAGCTCACCTAATCCTAGCGGGAGCGGAGAGACCCAGTACTTC.

V and J are TRBV18 and TRBJ1-6; TRBD1 agrees at 7 bases. The CDR3 consists of 15 residues. CDR1 KGHSH and CDR2 LQKENI come from the germline V gene. Unmatched junction bases numbered 4, after V lost 2 bases and J lost 6 bases. As DNA, the CDR3 is TGTGCCAGCTCACCAAACAGGGGATCTAATTCACCCCTCCACTTT. It specifies CASSPNRGSNSPLHF.

The rearrangement uses TRBV28 and TRBJ1-5, with 7 bases matching TRBD1. Germline V gene lookup returns CDR1 MDHEN and CDR2 SYDVKM. Trimming at V came to 7 bases and at J to 3 bases, leaving 6 bases not matched to a gene. The CDR3 consists of 14 residues. The CDR3 DNA reads TGTGCCAGCACTTTGGGACAGTACAATCAGCCCCAGCATTTT. It specifies CASTLGQYNQPQHF.

This sequence joins TRBV28 and TRBJ2-1, with unresolved D. The CDR3 totals 13 residues. Deletions cut 3 bases from V and 4 bases from J, with 7 bases between. Germline CDR1 reads MDHEN; CDR2 reads SYDVKM. CDR3 sequence: CASSFKQYNEQFF. CDR3 nucleotides: TGTGCCAGCAGTTTTAAACAGTACAATGAGCAGTTCTTC.

The V call is TRBV6-6, the J call TRBJ1-1; no reliable D call. CDR1 and CDR2 from the germline V gene are MNHNY and SVGAGI (reference sequence). The germline V and J ends were trimmed by 0 bases and 1 base, with 6 bases remaining between them. This CDR3 region has 14 residues. The CDR3 bases are TGTGCCAGCAGTTACTCATCCCAGAACACTGAAGCTTTCTTT. Translated, it gives CASSYSSQNTEAFF.